These T cell receptor beta chains were read from a single sample in a study of T cell responses to AZD1222 COVID-19 vaccine. This table comes from immunoSEQ multiplex PCR, and its TCRdb copy is limited to in-frame clones, with some not included. The profile shows roughly 70,000 clones, roughly four fifths of them singletons. The specimen comprised peripheral blood, sampled on day 0 of AZD1222 vaccination. Every receptor here comes from an adult in good health. CDR3s include the opening cysteine and the closing phenylalanine or tryptophan. Each record gives: clone size, J gene, V gene, D gene, CDR3 DNA, CDR3 protein. A D gene is named only where the DNA matches it firmly. Only part of the rows carry a size: once, few, many, or a class if the clone is expanded.

clone_size: few; j_call: TRBJ2-7; v_call: TRBV7-8; d_call: TRBD2; cdr3_nt: TGTGCCAGCAGCTTAGCGGGGACTAGCGGGGACGAGCAGTACTTC; cdr3_aa: CASSLAGTSGDEQYF
clone_size: once; j_call: TRBJ1-1; v_call: TRBV24-1; d_call: -; cdr3_nt: TGTGCCACCAGTGATTCCCAAGCAGGGAACACTGAAGCTTTCTTT; cdr3_aa: CATSDSQAGNTEAFF
clone_size: -; j_call: TRBJ2-1; v_call: TRBV3-1/TRBV3-2; d_call: TRBD2; cdr3_nt: TGTGCCAGCAGCCAAGATGCCGGGACTAGAGATGAGCAGTTCTTC; cdr3_aa: CASSQDAGTRDEQFF
clone_size: -; j_call: TRBJ1-1; v_call: TRBV6-5; d_call: -; cdr3_nt: TGTGCCAGCAGCCTCAACCCAGGCGGGGTGTCTGAAGCTTTCTTT; cdr3_aa: CASSLNPGGVSEAFF
clone_size: -; j_call: TRBJ1-1; v_call: TRBV4-2; d_call: -; cdr3_nt: TGTGCCAGCAGCCAAGGGGGGAACACTGAAGCTTTCTTT; cdr3_aa: CASSQGGNTEAFF
clone_size: -; j_call: TRBJ1-5; v_call: TRBV3-1/TRBV3-2; d_call: -; cdr3_nt: TGTGCCAGCAGCCAAGACCACAATCAGCCCCAGCATTTT; cdr3_aa: CASSQDHNQPQHF
clone_size: -; j_call: TRBJ1-5; v_call: TRBV10-2; d_call: TRBD1; cdr3_nt: TGCGCCAGCCGGGACAGGGTCAATCAGCCCCAGCATTTT; cdr3_aa: CASRDRVNQPQHF
clone_size: few; j_call: TRBJ2-5; v_call: TRBV29-1; d_call: TRBD2; cdr3_nt: TGCAGCGTGACGGGACTAGCGGGGGGGCATCCGGAAGAGACCCAGTACTTC; cdr3_aa: CSVTGLAGGHPEETQYF
clone_size: once; j_call: TRBJ2-1; v_call: TRBV7-2; d_call: TRBD1; cdr3_nt: TGTGCCAGCAGCGCACAGGGGGTTCTCCCTTACAATGAGCAGTTCTTC; cdr3_aa: CASSAQGVLPYNEQFF
clone_size: -; j_call: TRBJ1-1; v_call: TRBV6-5; d_call: -; cdr3_nt: TGTGCCAGCAGTTACCGCTACGGGAAGACTGAAGCTTTCTTT; cdr3_aa: CASSYRYGKTEAFF
clone_size: -; j_call: TRBJ2-7; v_call: TRBV18; d_call: -; cdr3_nt: TGTGCCAGCTCACTATCGGGGGGCCTATCCTACGAGCAGTACTTC; cdr3_aa: CASSLSGGLSYEQYF
clone_size: -; j_call: TRBJ2-1; v_call: TRBV19; d_call: -; cdr3_nt: TGTGCCAGTAGTATAAGCCACAATGAGCAGTTCTTC; cdr3_aa: CASSISHNEQFF
clone_size: -; j_call: TRBJ2-5; v_call: TRBV27; d_call: TRBD2; cdr3_nt: TGTGCCAGCGCTAGCGGGGCCCTCCAAGAGACCCAGTACTTC; cdr3_aa: CASASGALQETQYF
clone_size: -; j_call: TRBJ1-5; v_call: TRBV19; d_call: TRBD1; cdr3_nt: TGTGCCAGTAGTATAACAGGGGCGGGGAATCAGCCCCAGCATTTT; cdr3_aa: CASSITGAGNQPQHF
clone_size: -; j_call: TRBJ2-7; v_call: TRBV5-1; d_call: -; cdr3_nt: TGCGCCAGCAGCTTGGCTCCAGGGCAGGAGCAGTACTTC; cdr3_aa: CASSLAPGQEQYF
clone_size: -; j_call: TRBJ2-7; v_call: TRBV6-2/TRBV6-3; d_call: -; cdr3_nt: TGTGCCAGCAGCCAATCCTACGAGCAGTACTTC; cdr3_aa: CASSQSYEQYF
clone_size: few; j_call: TRBJ1-4; v_call: TRBV5-1; d_call: -; cdr3_nt: TGCGCCAGCAGCTTGGGATTCAGGGACGAAAAACTGTTTTTT; cdr3_aa: CASSLGFRDEKLFF
clone_size: -; j_call: TRBJ1-4; v_call: TRBV5-4; d_call: TRBD1; cdr3_nt: TGTGCCAGCACCATAGACAGGGCCGATGAAAAACTGTTTTTT; cdr3_aa: CASTIDRADEKLFF
clone_size: -; j_call: TRBJ2-7; v_call: TRBV2; d_call: -; cdr3_nt: TGTGCCAGCAGTGATAACAACTCCTACGAGCAGTACTTC; cdr3_aa: CASSDNNSYEQYF
clone_size: -; j_call: TRBJ1-1; v_call: TRBV12-3/TRBV12-4; d_call: TRBD1; cdr3_nt: TGTGCCAGCAGTCTCACAGGGGAAACTGAAGCTTTCTTT; cdr3_aa: CASSLTGETEAFF
clone_size: -; j_call: TRBJ2-2; v_call: TRBV7-7; d_call: TRBD2; cdr3_nt: TGTGCCAGCAGCCCTCAGAGCGGGGGTACCGGGGAGCTGTTTTTT; cdr3_aa: CASSPQSGGTGELFF
clone_size: -; j_call: TRBJ1-5; v_call: TRBV5-4; d_call: -; cdr3_nt: TGTGCCAGCAGCTTTAACAATCAGCCCCAGCATTTT; cdr3_aa: CASSFNNQPQHF
clone_size: -; j_call: TRBJ2-7; v_call: TRBV5-4; d_call: -; cdr3_nt: TGTGCCAGCAGCTTGGCGTCGGGGGCTTCCTACGAGCAGTACTTC; cdr3_aa: CASSLASGASYEQYF
clone_size: -; j_call: TRBJ2-7; v_call: TRBV28; d_call: TRBD2; cdr3_nt: TGTGCCAGCAGTTTAAGCGGGGGGGTATACGAGCAGTACTTC; cdr3_aa: CASSLSGGVYEQYF
clone_size: -; j_call: TRBJ2-3; v_call: TRBV6-2/TRBV6-3; d_call: -; cdr3_nt: TGTGCCAGCAGTTACCAGGGGCTGGGTACGCAGTATTTT; cdr3_aa: CASSYQGLGTQYF
clone_size: once; j_call: TRBJ2-7; v_call: TRBV7-3; d_call: -; cdr3_nt: TGTGCCAGCAGCTTAATTCGGCAAGTACCCCGCCCCTACGAGCAGTACTTC; cdr3_aa: CASSLIRQVPRPYEQYF
clone_size: -; j_call: TRBJ1-3; v_call: TRBV7-7; d_call: -; cdr3_nt: TGTGCCAGCAGCGTAGGTCCAGGGATTGGAAACACCATATATTTT; cdr3_aa: CASSVGPGIGNTIYF
clone_size: -; j_call: TRBJ2-1; v_call: TRBV5-1; d_call: -; cdr3_nt: TGCGCCAGCAGCTTCTCTAGATTGGGCAATGAGCAGTTCTTC; cdr3_aa: CASSFSRLGNEQFF
clone_size: once; j_call: TRBJ2-7; v_call: TRBV25-1; d_call: TRBD2; cdr3_nt: TGTGCCAGCAGTGGTCCCCGTGGGGGGGTTTACTCCTACGAGCAGTACTTC; cdr3_aa: CASSGPRGGVYSYEQYF
clone_size: -; j_call: TRBJ1-5; v_call: TRBV19; d_call: -; cdr3_nt: TGTGCCAGTAGTAGAGGGATCTATAGCAATCAGCCCCAGCATTTT; cdr3_aa: CASSRGIYSNQPQHF
clone_size: -; j_call: TRBJ1-1; v_call: TRBV2; d_call: TRBD1; cdr3_nt: TGTGCCAGCAGCGGACAGGTACTGAACACTGAAGCTTTCTTT; cdr3_aa: CASSGQVLNTEAFF
clone_size: -; j_call: TRBJ1-6; v_call: TRBV6-5; d_call: -; cdr3_nt: TGTGCCAGCACCCGAGAAGGGGCCAATAATTCACCCCTCCACTTT; cdr3_aa: CASTREGANNSPLHF
clone_size: -; j_call: TRBJ1-6; v_call: TRBV3-1/TRBV3-2; d_call: TRBD1; cdr3_nt: TGTGCCAGCAGCCAAGATTATACAGGGGGCCTATCACCCCTCCACTTT; cdr3_aa: CASSQDYTGGLSPLHF
clone_size: -; j_call: TRBJ2-5; v_call: TRBV7-3; d_call: -; cdr3_nt: TGTGCCACCTCGAGGACTAGGGGGGAGACCCAGTACTTC; cdr3_aa: CATSRTRGETQYF
clone_size: few; j_call: TRBJ1-2; v_call: TRBV7-9; d_call: -; cdr3_nt: TGTGCCAGCAGCTTAGTATCAGGGAGCGACGGCTACACCTTC; cdr3_aa: CASSLVSGSDGYTF
clone_size: once; j_call: TRBJ2-7; v_call: TRBV28; d_call: -; cdr3_nt: TGTGCCAGCAGTCCCCTGCTAGCGCAAGAGCAGTACTTC; cdr3_aa: CASSPLLAQEQYF
clone_size: -; j_call: TRBJ2-7; v_call: TRBV7-9; d_call: TRBD2; cdr3_nt: TGTGCCAGCAGCGAGCGGGGGAGCTACGAGCAGTACTTC; cdr3_aa: CASSERGSYEQYF
clone_size: -; j_call: TRBJ1-5; v_call: TRBV2; d_call: -; cdr3_nt: TGTGCCAGCAGTTCCTTTAGCAATCAGCCCCAGCATTTT; cdr3_aa: CASSSFSNQPQHF
clone_size: -; j_call: TRBJ2-2; v_call: TRBV7-3; d_call: -; cdr3_nt: TGTGCCAGCCGACTGACCGGGACGGCCGCGAACACCGGGGAGCTGTTTTTT; cdr3_aa: CASRLTGTAANTGELFF
clone_size: -; j_call: TRBJ1-2; v_call: TRBV28; d_call: -; cdr3_nt: TGTGCCAGCAGTTTAGGAGCGGGGATAGTCCATGGCTACACCTTC; cdr3_aa: CASSLGAGIVHGYTF
clone_size: -; j_call: TRBJ2-4; v_call: TRBV4-2; d_call: TRBD1; cdr3_nt: TGTGCCAGCAGCCAGGCAGGGGGTTTAGCCAAAAACATTCAGTACTTC; cdr3_aa: CASSQAGGLAKNIQYF
clone_size: -; j_call: TRBJ2-3; v_call: TRBV11-3; d_call: TRBD1; cdr3_nt: TGTGCCAGCAGCTTTTTTGAACAGGGGAGTACAGATACGCAGTATTTT; cdr3_aa: CASSFFEQGSTDTQYF
clone_size: -; j_call: TRBJ2-5; v_call: TRBV29-1; d_call: TRBD2; cdr3_nt: TGCAGCGTAACTACTAGCGGGGGGGCCGGGGAGACCCAGTACTTC; cdr3_aa: CSVTTSGGAGETQYF